These T cell receptor beta chains were read from a single sample in a study of blood T cell repertoires in COVID-19. Clones were sequenced by immunoSEQ multiplex PCR, and TCRdb holds only the in-frame ones, with some missing. The sample contains over 90,000 clones, around 84% of which appear only once. The sequenced material came from peripheral blood. The receptor source for this set is a human donor in a cohort sampled during active COVID-19. Both conserved end residues are part of each CDR3. D genes are given only for firm matches. Expanded clones are given a class, and other clones once, few, many or no size at all.

cdr3_length | j_call | clone_size | d_call | v_call | cdr3_aa | cdr3_nt
17 | TRBJ2-3 | NA | TRBD1 | TRBV7-9 | CASSLAPWDRGTDTQYF | TGTGCCAGCAGCTTAGCCCCCTGGGACAGGGGCACAGATACGCAGTATTTT
11 | TRBJ1-2 | NA | NA | TRBV12-3/TRBV12-4 | CASSLGAGYTF | TGTGCCAGCAGTTTAGGGGCTGGCTACACCTTC
16 | TRBJ1-1 | NA | TRBD1 | TRBV18 | CASSPPGQGFNTEAFF | TGTGCCAGCTCACCACCGGGACAGGGGTTTAACACTGAAGCTTTCTTT
13 | TRBJ1-3 | once | NA | TRBV18 | CASSPALRDTIYF | TGTGCCAGCTCACCGGCTCTCCGGGACACCATATATTTT
15 | TRBJ2-1 | NA | NA | TRBV7-3 | CASSAKWGAYNEQFF | TGTGCCAGCAGCGCAAAATGGGGAGCCTACAATGAGCAGTTCTTC
14 | TRBJ1-1 | NA | NA | TRBV3-1/TRBV3-2 | CASSSSGGSTEAFF | TGTGCCAGCAGTAGCAGCGGAGGATCCACTGAAGCTTTCTTT
14 | TRBJ1-1 | NA | TRBD1 | TRBV7-2 | CASSLGSGGPKAFF | TGTGCCAGCAGCTTAGGTTCAGGGGGCCCTAAAGCTTTCTTT
13 | TRBJ2-7 | NA | TRBD2 | TRBV12-3/TRBV12-4 | CASSLAGAWEQYF | TGTGCCAGCAGCCTAGCGGGGGCGTGGGAGCAGTACTTC
12 | TRBJ1-3 | NA | NA | TRBV25-1 | CASSQAGNTIYF | TGTGCCAGCTCCCAGGCCGGAAACACCATATATTTT
13 | TRBJ1-2 | NA | NA | TRBV28 | CASMVTGPPRYTF | TGTGCCAGCATGGTGACAGGCCCCCCGCGCTACACCTTC
15 | TRBJ1-2 | NA | TRBD1 | TRBV5-1 | CASSVRDRGLEGYTF | TGCGCCAGCAGCGTCCGGGACAGGGGTTTAGAGGGCTACACCTTC
16 | TRBJ1-1 | NA | TRBD1 | TRBV5-1 | CASSPGTGGMNTEAFF | TGCGCCAGCAGCCCCGGGACAGGGGGGATGAACACTGAAGCTTTCTTT
13 | TRBJ2-5 | NA | TRBD2 | TRBV2 | CASSVAGEETQYF | TGTGCCAGCAGTGTAGCGGGAGAAGAGACCCAGTACTTC